These T cell receptor beta chains were read from a single sample in a study of cytomegalovirus exposure and HLA in healthy donors. Repertoires were generated with immunoSEQ multiplex PCR, while TCRdb's copy carries only in-frame clones and drops some. The table has roughly 99,000 clones, 60% to 80% seen once; the top ten hold 2% to 3%. The sequencing sample was made of PBMCs. The receptors were sampled from a man younger than 35 in good health and CMV-seronegative. The conserved cysteine and the conserved F or W are not part of the CDR3 here.

J: TRBJ2-7; V: TRBV9; CDR3: ASSVTGRSYEQY
J: TRBJ1-1; V: TRBV19; CDR3: ASSLRQGDTEAF
J: TRBJ2-3; V: TRBV2; CDR3: ASSRDRGLTDTQY
J: TRBJ1-5; V: TRBV18; CDR3: ASSHGPFRPQPQH
J: -; V: TRBV7-2; CDR3: ASSVLAKYEQY
J: TRBJ1-5; V: TRBV5-6; CDR3: ASSLGTADQPQH
J: TRBJ1-3; V: TRBV6-1; CDR3: ASSDVGPPRDTIY
J: TRBJ2-5; V: TRBV6-5; CDR3: ASSRTGTRSETQY
J: TRBJ2-2; V: TRBV7-3; CDR3: ASSLVAGVSTGELF
J: TRBJ2-1; V: TRBV7-2; CDR3: ASSSLQLAGGHNEQF
J: TRBJ2-3; V: TRBV12-5; CDR3: ASGLAPGNTDTQY
J: TRBJ1-1; V: TRBV18; CDR3: ASSPLDRTLGTEAF
J: TRBJ2-3; V: TRBV4-3; CDR3: ASSQGIGGADTQY
J: TRBJ2-7; V: TRBV11-2; CDR3: ASKPAALNPYEQY
J: TRBJ1-5; V: TRBV5-7; CDR3: ASSFFGWRGTGGQPQH
J: TRBJ2-3; V: TRBV5-1; CDR3: ASSLGLASTDTQY
J: TRBJ1-4; V: TRBV6-1; CDR3: ASSEEAGFVTNEKLF
J: TRBJ1-2; V: TRBV6-1; CDR3: ASSEIGRRDYGYT
J: TRBJ2-7; V: TRBV4-2; CDR3: ASSQEGGGSYEQY
J: TRBJ1-6; V: TRBV28; CDR3: ASSLVVGQGFNNSPLH
J: TRBJ2-7; V: TRBV27; CDR3: ASSSLAASGGSYEQY
J: TRBJ1-6; V: TRBV27; CDR3: ASSLEGTGNSPLH
J: TRBJ2-3; V: TRBV18; CDR3: ASSPKSAGNTDTQY
J: TRBJ2-1; V: TRBV27; CDR3: ASSKTGVEQF
J: TRBJ2-5; V: TRBV7-8; CDR3: ASSLSGATQETQY
J: TRBJ1-1; V: TRBV7-9; CDR3: ASSPDTTGGPTEAF
J: TRBJ1-1; V: TRBV7-3; CDR3: ASSLQGTNTEAF
J: TRBJ2-1; V: TRBV29-1; CDR3: SVGDSEQF
J: TRBJ2-5; V: TRBV5-1; CDR3: ASSSNRDRGTQY
J: TRBJ1-6; V: TRBV4-3; CDR3: ASSQSAGTGAPPLH
J: TRBJ1-2; V: TRBV4-3; CDR3: ASSPMAGDGYT
J: -; V: TRBV5-4; CDR3: ASSADSYEQY
J: TRBJ2-1; V: TRBV4-3; CDR3: ASSQTGGAEYNEQF
J: TRBJ1-2; V: TRBV5-1; CDR3: ASTRTAPGNGYT
J: TRBJ2-7; V: TRBV9; CDR3: ASSVGSGGSYEQY
J: TRBJ1-1; V: TRBV5-1; CDR3: ASSMDRNTEAF
J: TRBJ2-5; V: TRBV7-6; CDR3: ASSAGTGGFAPQETQY
J: TRBJ1-5; V: TRBV5-1; CDR3: ASSFEGNQPQH
J: TRBJ2-1; V: TRBV2; CDR3: ASKRDRGERNEQF
J: TRBJ1-1; V: TRBV7-9; CDR3: ASSLGVGQTLRDTEAF
J: -; V: TRBV7-2; CDR3: ASSLHGTGSYEQY
J: TRBJ2-5; V: TRBV29-1; CDR3: SVELGETQY
J: TRBJ2-7; V: TRBV19; CDR3: ASSINRDYEQY
J: TRBJ1-1; V: TRBV5-4; CDR3: ASSLGGGTEAF
J: TRBJ1-6; V: TRBV7-8; CDR3: ASSLERGGSYNSPLH
J: TRBJ1-2; V: TRBV10-1; CDR3: ASSDPPLRYGYT
J: TRBJ1-1; V: TRBV5-1; CDR3: ASSKNDRAGVTEAF
J: TRBJ2-3; V: TRBV6-5; CDR3: ASSYGAGGTQY
J: TRBJ2-1; V: TRBV6-5; CDR3: ASSYSLLKYEQF
J: TRBJ2-2; V: TRBV5-1; CDR3: ASSHLSGEGTGELF
J: TRBJ2-1; V: TRBV7-3; CDR3: ASSLLGGRGRNNEQF
J: TRBJ1-4; V: TRBV5-1; CDR3: ASSLGGGTTNEKLF